The 4 T cell receptor beta chains in this list originate from one sample, sequenced in a study of blood T cell repertoires in COVID-19. Here immunoSEQ multiplex PCR was the method, and the copy in TCRdb shows in-frame clones only, minus some. The sample includes about 220,000 clones, 82% of them seen just once. The sequenced sample was PBMCs or T cells enriched from blood (not recorded which). All receptors come from a woman aged 55 to 70 who had recovered from COVID-19.

CDR3 DNA sequence: TGTGCCAGCAGCTTAGGACAGGCAGGTTCCTATGGCTACACCTTC. This codes for CASSLGQAGSYGYTF. The chain couples TRBV7-2 to TRBJ1-2; TRBD1 might be the D (6 bases). CDR3 length: 15 amino acids. Germline CDR1 reads SGHTA; CDR2 reads FQGNSA. V was trimmed by 1 base and J by 4 bases, leaving 13 bases between them.

This chain joins TRBV6-5 and TRBJ2-1; 9 positions match TRBD2. Germline CDR1 reads MNHEY; CDR2 reads SVGAGI. V shed 6 bases, J shed 6 bases, and the junction held 9 bases outside the gene matches. The CDR3 runs to 15 residues. CDR3 bases: TGTGCCAGCAGATCGGGCCTAGCGGGGATCAATGAGCAGTTCTTC. Translation: CASRSGLAGINEQFF.

Concerning this clone itself: This CDR3 is also generated by other DNA sequences in the sample. This chain joins TRBV7-9 and TRBJ1-5; unclear D gene. Trimming removed 1 base from V and 0 bases from J, with 7 bases in between. The CDR3 runs 15 residues. Per germline, CDR1 SEHNR and CDR2 FQNEAQ (reference sequence). The CDR3 DNA is TGTGCCAGCAGCTTAGGGAGTGATAGCAATCAGCCCCAGCATTTT. Translated: CASSLGSDSNQPQHF.

The chain couples TRBV5-1 to TRBJ2-1; TRBD2 matches 8 bases. The J segment lost 6 bases and the V segment lost 0 bases, leaving 5 bases of the junction unmatched. Germline V gene lookup returns CDR1 SGHRS and CDR2 YFSETQ. The CDR3 length is 15 residues. CDR3 in amino acids: CASSLAGTRANEQFF. DNA for the CDR3: TGCGCCAGCAGCTTGGCCGGGACTAGGGCCAATGAGCAGTTCTTC.